The 28 T cell receptor beta chains reported below all come from one sample, sequenced in a study of a mutant IDH1 vaccine in newly diagnosed glioma (TCRdb year 2021). The library was obtained by the immunoSEQ multiplex PCR assay. Drawn from immuneACCESS, this table holds only the in-frame rearrangements with V and J called that TCRdb kept. Clones are partly lost; checked studies trace under half to an unresolved V gene and leave the rest unexplained. Across this sample there are over 50,000 clones, with about 81% seen only once. Around 3.4% of the sample is in the top ten clones. This specimen's time point label, per the study, means: week 5, during vaccination. A 20-mer mutant IDH1 peptide at 300 micrograms in Montanide made up each vaccine dose, which was injected subcutaneously together with topical imiquimod. No cognate antigen is known for these TCRs. The sequences come from PBMCs, collected from a glioma patient whose treatment included an IDH1 peptide vaccine. The receptors derive from a man aged 25-45 years with glioma.

V gene TRBV6-4 combines with J gene TRBJ2-1; 9 nucleotides line up with TRBD2. The CDR3 sequence is 20 residues long. J was trimmed by 4 bases and V by 0 bases; bases with no gene match: 16. CDR1 is MRHNA and CDR2 is SNTAGT in the germline V gene. The CDR3 DNA reads as TGTGCCAGCAGTGACTCGATAAGTCAGGCGGGGGGGCCCCCGTACAATGAGCAGTTCTTC. Its translation is CASSDSISQAGGPPYNEQFF.

This clone has only one observation. The J gene is TRBJ2-2, the V gene TRBV18; 7 bases line up with TRBD1. Germline loops: CDR1 KGHSH, CDR2 LQKENI. J lost 0 bases, V lost 6 bases, and 13 bases had no gene match. The CDR3 spans 18 residues. Here the CDR3 DNA reads TGTGCCAGCTCCTGGGACAGAATCCGGCCCCCGAACACCGGGGAGCTGTTTTTT. Residues: CASSWDRIRPPNTGELFF.

This chain connects TRBV18 to TRBJ1-5; D remains ambiguous. CDR1 and CDR2 (germline): KGHSH, LQKENI. This CDR3 is built from 16 residues. V was cut by 2 bases and J by 0 bases, with 11 bases left in between. The CDR3 here is CASSPVAGNSNQPQHF. The CDR3 bases are TGTGCCAGCTCACCAGTTGCAGGCAATAGCAATCAGCCCCAGCATTTT.

The V gene is TRBV7-8, the J gene TRBJ1-4; possibly TRBD1 for D (5 bases). Germline CDR1 is SGHVS and CDR2 is FQNEAQ. The V end was cut by 2 bases, the J end by 4 bases, with 14 bases between. The CDR3 runs 16 residues. CDR3 nucleotide sequence: TGTGCCAGCAGCTTAAGAGTAACAGGATTTAATGAAAAACTGTTTTTT. Its protein product is CASSLRVTGFNEKLFF.

The rearrangement joins TRBV6-5 to TRBJ1-2; D is uncertain. This CDR3 comprises 14 residues. V was cut by 0 bases and J by 6 bases, with 11 bases left in between. Germline assignment: CDR1 MNHEY and CDR2 SVGAGI. The chain's CDR3 is CASSYSLSGHGYTF. The CDR3 DNA reads as TGTGCCAGCAGTTACTCGTTGTCAGGTCATGGCTACACCTTC.

This clone has only a few counts. V and J are TRBV19 and TRBJ1-5; D ambiguous. In germline, CDR1 is LNHDA, CDR2 SQIVND (reference sequence). The germline V and J ends were trimmed by 7 bases and 1 base, with 8 bases remaining between them. This CDR3 is built from 13 residues. Here the CDR3 DNA reads TGTGCCAGTACCATGGGGAGCAATCAGCCCCAGCATTTT. This sequence encodes CASTMGSNQPQHF.

The chain carries TRBV7-6 and TRBJ1-3; D is unresolved. Germline loops: CDR1 SGHVS, CDR2 FNYEAQ. V was clipped by 1 base and J by 0 bases, with 13 bases between them. The CDR3 runs to 17 residues. For the CDR3, the DNA is TGTGCCAGCAGCTTAGATCCAGGACCCTACTCTGGAAACACCATATATTTT. Translation gives CASSLDPGPYSGNTIYF.

This chain uses TRBV11-2 with TRBJ1-1; TRBD1 might be the D (5 bases). This CDR3 comprises 16 residues. V lost 3 bases, J lost 1 base, and 15 bases lay in between. Germline CDR1 SGHAT, CDR2 FQNNGV. The CDR3: CASSFGSGGPNTEAFF. For the CDR3, the DNA is TGTGCCAGCAGCTTTGGGTCGGGGGGACCGAACACTGAAGCTTTCTTT.

This sequence joins TRBV28 and TRBJ1-5; D gene ambiguous. The length of the CDR3 is 11 residues. Germline CDR1 and CDR2: MDHEN and SYDVKM. The V gene lost 3 bases and the J gene lost 5 bases, with 2 bases spanning the gap. The CDR3 sequence is CASSFYQPQHF. The CDR3, as DNA: TGTGCCAGCAGTTTTTATCAGCCCCAGCATTTT.

This chain connects TRBV6-5 to TRBJ1-4, with TRBD1 as a possible D gene (6 bases). Trimming shortened V by 6 bases and J by 7 bases, and 18 bases separated the two germline ends. The CDR3 is 15 amino acids. The germline CDR1 and CDR2 sequences are MNHEY and SVGAGI. CDR3 DNA: TGTGCCAGCAGCCGTGGTTACAGGGTTGGTGAAAAACTGTTTTTT. This gives the protein CASSRGYRVGEKLFF.

The gene calls are TRBV18 and TRBJ2-2, with D perhaps TRBD2 (5 bases). CDR3 length equals 15 residues. V shed 2 bases and J shed 4 bases, with 11 bases lying between them. Germline loops: CDR1 KGHSH, CDR2 LQKENI. The CDR3: CASSPWGDLTGELFF. DNA of the CDR3: TGTGCCAGCTCACCATGGGGAGACCTCACCGGGGAGCTGTTTTTT.

CDR3 sequence (DNA): TGTGCCAGCAGTCCAACAGTGAACACTGAAGCTTTCTTT. The encoded protein is CASSPTVNTEAFF. V is TRBV27 and J is TRBJ1-1; D remains unclear. This CDR3 is built from 13 residues. CDR1 and CDR2 (germline): MNHEY, SMNVEV (reference sequence). The ends were cut back, 5 bases at V and 0 bases at J, with 7 bases in the middle.

The genes are TRBV18 and TRBJ2-3; maybe TRBD2 (5 bases). Germline CDR1 and CDR2: KGHSH and LQKENI. Trimming cost V 4 bases and J 1 base, with 12 bases left between them. The CDR3 is 15 amino acids. The CDR3 nucleotides read TGTGCCAGCTCACATACTTGGACTGGCACAGATACGCAGTATTTT. Translating gives CASSHTWTGTDTQYF.

J is TRBJ1-4 and V is TRBV5-8; 7 bases align to TRBD1. The J segment lost 8 bases and the V segment lost 4 bases, leaving 11 bases of the junction unmatched. This CDR3 spans 15 amino acids. Per germline, CDR1 SGHTS and CDR2 YDEGEE. CDR3 region: CASSRNRGDREKLFF. The CDR3 region has the DNA TGTGCCAGCAGCCGCAACAGGGGAGATCGAGAAAAACTGTTTTTT. The full variable domain, in which reference TRBV5-8 and TRBJ1-4 provide the parts outside the CDR3, is EAGVTQSPTHLIKTRGQQATLRCSPISGHTSVYWYQQALGLGLQFLLWYDEGEERNRGNFPPRFSGRQFPNYSSELNVNALELEDSALYLCASSRNRGDREKLFFGSGTQLSVL.

The gene calls are TRBV7-6 and TRBJ2-5, with no clear D. This CDR3 comprises 12 residues. V lost 5 bases and J lost 2, with 6 bases in between. Germline assignment: CDR1 SGHVS and CDR2 FNYEAQ. Here the CDR3 reads CASSVTQETQYF. As DNA, the CDR3 is TGTGCCAGCAGCGTCACGCAAGAGACCCAGTACTTC.

J is TRBJ2-2 and V is TRBV5-1; perhaps TRBD1 as D (6 bases). Trimming removed 0 bases at V and 7 bases at J, with 13 bases between. In germline, CDR1 is SGHRS, CDR2 YFSETQ. CDR3 length: 15 residues. CDR3 DNA: TGCGCCAGCAGCTTGGCCACAGGACAGATCGGGGAGCTGTTTTTT. Its protein product is CASSLATGQIGELFF.

CDR3 bases: TGTGCCAGCAGCTTCGACAGGGGAAACACTGAAGCTTTCTTT. It specifies CASSFDRGNTEAFF. V and J are TRBV5-6 and TRBJ1-1; 8 bases align to TRBD1. There are 14 residues in the CDR3. Germline-derived CDR1 and CDR2 are SGHDT and YYEEEE. Germline trimming cut 2 bases from V and 2 bases from J; bases unmatched to any gene: 2.

The V call is TRBV13, the J call TRBJ1-1, with a possible D match to TRBD1 (5 bases). The CDR3 is made up of 13 amino acids. Germline CDR1 is PRHDT and CDR2 is FYEKMQ (reference sequence). V was cut by 8 bases and J by 0 bases, with 10 bases left in between. The CDR3 is CASGDGMNTEAFF. CDR3 DNA: TGTGCCAGCGGGGACGGTATGAACACTGAAGCTTTCTTT. Combining the CDR3 with reference TRBV13 and TRBJ1-1 gives the whole variable domain AAGVIQSPRHLIKEKRETATLKCYPIPRHDTVYWYQQGPGQDPQFLISFYEKMQSDKGSIPDRFSAQQFSDYHSELNMSSLELGDSALYFCASGDGMNTEAFFGQGTRLTVV.

The chain employs TRBV25-1 and TRBJ1-4; no clear D. The CDR3 contains 16 residues. V was cut by 4 bases and J by 0 bases, with 12 bases left in between. Germline V gene data show CDR1 as MGHDK and CDR2 as SYGVNS. The chain's CDR3 is CASSAYYSSTNEKLFF. The CDR3 bases are TGTGCCAGCAGTGCGTACTACTCTTCAACTAATGAAAAACTGTTTTTT.

The chain links TRBV2 to TRBJ2-1; perhaps TRBD1 as D (5 bases). The V and J ends lost 9 bases and 7 bases respectively, with 19 bases between them. This CDR3 has 14 amino acids. From germline, CDR1 is SNHLY and CDR2 FYNNEI. The CDR3, as DNA: TGTGCCAGTGTCAGGGAAGGTTTCGGGAATGAGCAGTTCTTC. Translating it yields CASVREGFGNEQFF. Full variable domain (rest looked up from reference TRBV2 and TRBJ2-1): EPEVTQTPSHQVTQMGQEVILRCVPISNHLYFYWYRQILGQKVEFLVSFYNNEISEKSEIFDDQFSVERPDGSNFTLKIRSTKLEDSAMYFCASVREGFGNEQFFGPGTRLTVL.

The chain carries TRBV7-2 and TRBJ1-1; D perhaps matches TRBD1 (5 bases). With 5 bases removed from V and 5 bases from J, the gap between germline ends came to 21 bases. In germline, CDR1 is SGHTA, CDR2 FQGNSA. CDR3 length equals 16 residues. The chain's CDR3 is CASSPGRQTWWTEAFF. The CDR3 nucleotides are TGTGCCAGCAGCCCCGGCAGACAGACTTGGTGGACTGAAGCTTTCTTT. Full variable domain (outside the CDR3, taken from reference TRBV7-2 and TRBJ1-1): GAGVSQSPSNKVTEKGKDVELRCDPISGHTALYWYRQSLGQGLEFLIYFQGNSAPDKSGLPSDRFSAERTGGSVSTLTIQRTQQEDSAVYLCASSPGRQTWWTEAFFGQGTRLTVV.

The CDR3 here is CAWSVSAYEQYF. The CDR3 coding sequence is TGTGCCTGGAGTGTATCCGCCTACGAGCAGTACTTC. The chain joins TRBV30 to TRBJ2-7; unclear D gene. Germline V gene lookup returns CDR1 GTSNPN and CDR2 SVGIG (reference sequence). V lost 0 bases, J lost 2 bases, and 5 bases lay in between. CDR3 length: 12 amino acids.

This clone occurred a few times. The CDR3 coding sequence is TGTGCCAGCAGTGCGGCAGGGCGGAACACTGAAGCTTTCTTT. It encodes CASSAAGRNTEAFF. The chain couples TRBV6-1 to TRBJ1-1; TRBD1 might be the D (5 bases). Germline CDR1 is MNHNS and CDR2 is SASEGT. The CDR3 has 14 residues. V lost 4 bases, J lost 1 base, and 10 bases lay in between.

This clone was seen just once. This chain links TRBV7-6 with TRBJ2-5, with 11 bases matching TRBD2. The germline gives CDR1 SGHVS, CDR2 FNYEAQ. The junction had 8 bases not matched to a gene; V was cut back by 5 bases and J by 0 bases. This CDR3 region has 17 residues. CDR3 nucleotides: TGTGCCAGCAGCCCTTTAGCGGGGGGGGTGTACCAAGAGACCCAGTACTTC. It translates to CASSPLAGGVYQETQYF.

The V call is TRBV27, the J call TRBJ1-5, with D uncertain. The V end was cut by 0 bases, the J end by 3 bases, with 9 bases between. The CDR3 length is 15 residues. Per germline, CDR1 MNHEY and CDR2 SMNVEV (reference sequence). CDR3 in amino acids: CASSLSNTLNQPQHF. CDR3 coding DNA: TGTGCCAGCAGTTTATCTAACACCCTCAATCAGCCCCAGCATTTT.

This clone was counted only a few times. CDR3 coding DNA: TGTGCCAGCAGTTCGTCCTGGGGCGGTATCACTGAAGCTTTCTTT. Protein sequence: CASSSSWGGITEAFF. The chain uses TRBV5-5 and TRBJ1-1; TRBD1 is a possible D gene (5 bases). The CDR3 totals 15 residues. Germline CDR1 and CDR2: SGHKS and YYEKEE (reference sequence). V lost 5 bases and J 4 bases, leaving 18 bases between the germline ends. Full variable domain (rest looked up from reference TRBV5-5 and TRBJ1-1): DAGVTQSPTHLIKTRGQQVTLRCSPISGHKSVSWYQQVLGQGPQFIFQYYEKEERGRGNFPDRFSARQFPNYSSELNVNALLLGDSALYLCASSSSWGGITEAFFGQGTRLTVV.

The rearrangement joins TRBV7-2 to TRBJ2-7; TRBD2 is a possible D gene (6 bases). The CDR3 loop spans 16 amino acids. V lost 4 bases to trimming and J lost 3 bases, with 19 bases between them. The germline V gene has CDR1 SGHTA and CDR2 FQGNSA. The CDR3 protein is CASSSPSAGRLYEQYF. The CDR3 DNA reads as TGTGCCAGCAGCTCCCCCTCGGCAGGGAGGCTCTACGAGCAGTACTTC. Looking up the rest from reference TRBV7-2 and TRBJ2-7 gives the full variable domain: GAGVSQSPSNKVTEKGKDVELRCDPISGHTALYWYRQSLGQGLEFLIYFQGNSAPDKSGLPSDRFSAERTGGSVSTLTIQRTQQEDSAVYLCASSSPSAGRLYEQYFGPGTRLTVT.

The V call is TRBV11-2, the J call TRBJ1-6; 10 positions match TRBD1. CDR1 SGHAT and CDR2 FQNNGV come from the germline V gene. The CDR3 loop spans 15 amino acids. V shed 5 bases, J shed 8 bases, and the junction held 6 bases outside the gene matches. Here the CDR3 reads CASSPAGTGDSPLHF. CDR3 DNA: TGTGCCAGCAGCCCCGCCGGGACAGGGGATTCACCCCTCCACTTT.